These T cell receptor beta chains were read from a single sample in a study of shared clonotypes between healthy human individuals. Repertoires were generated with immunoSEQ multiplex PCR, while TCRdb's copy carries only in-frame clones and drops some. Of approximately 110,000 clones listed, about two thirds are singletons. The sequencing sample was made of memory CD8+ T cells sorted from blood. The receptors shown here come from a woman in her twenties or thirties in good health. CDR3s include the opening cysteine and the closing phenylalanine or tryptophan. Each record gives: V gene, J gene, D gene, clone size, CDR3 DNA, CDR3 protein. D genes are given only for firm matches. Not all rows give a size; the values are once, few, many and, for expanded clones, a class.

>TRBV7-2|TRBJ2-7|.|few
TGTGCCAGCAGCTTGGCCCCCGGAGAGCAGTACTTC
CASSLAPGEQYF
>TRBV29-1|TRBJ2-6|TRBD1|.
TGCAGCGTCCTAGGGCAGGGGGCGCCGGGGGCCAACGTCCTGACTTTC
CSVLGQGAPGANVLTF
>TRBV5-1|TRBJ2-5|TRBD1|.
TGCGCCAGCAGCTTGTTTTCAGGGGGCCGAGGGGAGACCCAGTACTTC
CASSLFSGGRGETQYF
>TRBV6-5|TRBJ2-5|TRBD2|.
TGTGCCAGCAGTTACTCGAGGGAGGGTTCGGGGAAGACCCAGTACTTC
CASSYSREGSGKTQYF
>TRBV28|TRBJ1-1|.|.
TGTGCCAGCCATACGCCCTGGGGCCAAAACACTGAAGCTTTCTTT
CASHTPWGQNTEAFF
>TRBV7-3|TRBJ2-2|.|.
TGTGCCAGCAGCTTCGGCGGGGAGCTGTTTTTT
CASSFGGELFF
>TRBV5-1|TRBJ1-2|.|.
TGCGCCAGCAGCTTGGGAGGAGAGTCGTGGGGCTACACCTTC
CASSLGGESWGYTF
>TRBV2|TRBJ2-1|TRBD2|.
TGTGCCAGCAGTGACGGGACTAGCGGGACCTCACCTACCCACTGGTTCTTC
CASSDGTSGTSPTHWFF
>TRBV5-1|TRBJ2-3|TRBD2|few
TGCGCCAGCAGCTTGGTAGCGGGAGTCGTAGATACGCAGTATTTT
CASSLVAGVVDTQYF
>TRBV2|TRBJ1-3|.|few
TGTGCCAGCGCTCCCCAAAACACCATATATTTT
CASAPQNTIYF
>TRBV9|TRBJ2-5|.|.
TGTGCCAGCAGCGATGGGGGTGGGACCCAGTACTTC
CASSDGGGTQYF
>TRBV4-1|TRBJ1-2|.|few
TGCGCCAGCAGCGGACGGTCTAACTATGGCTACACCTTC
CASSGRSNYGYTF
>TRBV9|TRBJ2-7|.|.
TGTGCCAGCAGCGCTTTGGGCAACTACGAGCAGTACTTC
CASSALGNYEQYF
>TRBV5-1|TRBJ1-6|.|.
TGCGCCAGCAGCCCAACAGGGAACTCACCCCTCCACTTT
CASSPTGNSPLHF
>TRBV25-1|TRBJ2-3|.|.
TGTGCCAGCAGTGAAGACTCTAGCACAGATACGCAGTATTTT
CASSEDSSTDTQYF
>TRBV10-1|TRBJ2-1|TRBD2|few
TGCGCCAGCAGTAGACTAGCCGATGAGCAGTTCTTC
CASSRLADEQFF
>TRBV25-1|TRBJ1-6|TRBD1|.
TGTGCCAGCAGTGATGGAGGGGGCGCTTCACCCCTCCACTTT
CASSDGGGASPLHF
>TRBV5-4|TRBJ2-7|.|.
TGTGCCAGCAGCAGGACCGGACTGGACACCTACGAGCAGTACTTC
CASSRTGLDTYEQYF
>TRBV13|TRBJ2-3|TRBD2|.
TGTGCCAGCAGCTTAAAAGGGTTAAGCCCCACCAGCTACGCGGGAGGAGATACGCAGTATTTT
CASSLKGLSPTSYAGGDTQYF
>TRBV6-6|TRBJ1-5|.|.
TGTGCCAGCAGTTTCCTGAGGGCTTGGCAGCCCCAGCATTTT
CASSFLRAWQPQHF
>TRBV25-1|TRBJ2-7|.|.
TGTGCCAGCAGTGCCGGAGTACTCTACGAGCAGTACTTC
CASSAGVLYEQYF
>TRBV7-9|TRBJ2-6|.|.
TGTGCCAGCAGCTCGGTCCACTCTGGGGCCAACGTCCTGACTTTC
CASSSVHSGANVLTF
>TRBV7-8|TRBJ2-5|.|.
TGTGCCAGCAGCCGCCGTCCGTACCAAGAGACCCAGTACTTC
CASSRRPYQETQYF
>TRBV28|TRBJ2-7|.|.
TGTGCCAGCAGTTCCCTCGGTGGGGGCACTTATCTTGGGGGAGAGCAGTACTTC
CASSSLGGGTYLGGEQYF
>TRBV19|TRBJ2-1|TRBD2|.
TGTGCCAGTAGTAGACATCTAGCGGTGAATGAGCAGTTCTTC
CASSRHLAVNEQFF
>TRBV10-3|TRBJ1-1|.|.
TGTGCCACCTCGCGCTACCCCATTAGGTCGGAAGGGGCTGAAGCTTTCTTT
CATSRYPIRSEGAEAFF
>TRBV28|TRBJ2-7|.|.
TGTGCCAGCAGACAAAGGAAGGGACTCCTCTTTTTAACGGACGAGCAGTACTTC
CASRQRKGLLFLTDEQYF
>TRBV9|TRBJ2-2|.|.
TGTGCCAGCAGCGTAGCCGGGGCCCCCGGGGAGCTGTTTTTT
CASSVAGAPGELFF
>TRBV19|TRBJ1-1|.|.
TGTGCCAGTAGTCTACGGTCCGACACTGAAGCTTTCTTT
CASSLRSDTEAFF
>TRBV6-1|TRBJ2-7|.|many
TGTGCCAGCAGTGAAGCGGGGGGGCATAGCTACGAGCAGTACTTC
CASSEAGGHSYEQYF
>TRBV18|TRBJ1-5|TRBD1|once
TGTGCCAGCACGATGGGACAGGGAGAGCCCCAGCATTTT
CASTMGQGEPQHF
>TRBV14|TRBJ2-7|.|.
TGTGCCAGCAGCCATACGGACATCGTGCGCGAGCAGTACTTC
CASSHTDIVREQYF
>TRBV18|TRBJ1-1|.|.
TGTGCCAGCTCACCAGTTTCGGGGATGGCTGAAGCTTTCTTT
CASSPVSGMAEAFF
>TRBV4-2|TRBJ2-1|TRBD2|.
TGTGCCAGCAGCCAAGAGGGCGCTAGCGGGGCTTACAATGAGCAGTTCTTC
CASSQEGASGAYNEQFF
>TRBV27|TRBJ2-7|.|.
TGTGCCAGCAGTTTATTGGGGGGCCCCTACGAGCAGTACTTC
CASSLLGGPYEQYF
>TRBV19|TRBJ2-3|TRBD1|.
TGTGCCAGTAGGGGGACAGGACTGGATACGCAGTATTTT
CASRGTGLDTQYF
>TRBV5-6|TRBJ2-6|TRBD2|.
TGTGCCAGCAGCGTCGGGACTAGCGTCCACTCTGGGGCCAACGTCCTGACTTTC
CASSVGTSVHSGANVLTF
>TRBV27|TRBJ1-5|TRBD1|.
TGTGCCAGCAGTTTACAGGGGGTGGATCAGCCCCAGCATTTT
CASSLQGVDQPQHF
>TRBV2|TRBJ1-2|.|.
TGTGCCGGAGTAAACTTCCAGGCCCCCTATGGCTACACCTTC
CAGVNFQAPYGYTF
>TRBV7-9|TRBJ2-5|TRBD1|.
TGTGCCGCGAGGGGGACAGAGAACCAAGAGACCCAGTACTTC
CAARGTENQETQYF
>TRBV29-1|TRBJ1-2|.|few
TGCAGCGTTGAAGATCCTGTCCTGGGGCCTTATGGCTACACCTTC
CSVEDPVLGPYGYTF
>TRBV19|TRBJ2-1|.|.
TGTGCCAGTAGTATCCGTGGTTACAATGAGCAGTTCTTC
CASSIRGYNEQFF
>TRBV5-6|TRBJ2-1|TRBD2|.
TGTGCCAGCAGCCGGGACTATCCGTCGGAGGAGTTCTTC
CASSRDYPSEEFF